This T cell receptor (beta chain) derives from a study of Ad26.COV2.S vaccination and SARS-CoV-2 variants (dated by TCRdb to 2020 to 2022). With regard to the full study: Donors in the vaccine arm were drawn from COV1001, a multicentre, randomized, double-blind, placebo-controlled phase I-IIa trial testing Ad26.COV2.S in healthy adults. Ad26.COV2.S was given intramuscularly at 5x10^10 or 1x10^11 viral particles, as a single shot or as two shots 56 days apart. The TCR-sequenced set comprised around 30 samples: 19 Ad26.COV2.S vaccine recipients, 5 placebo recipients and 8 SARS-CoV-2 convalescent individuals. TCRbeta repertoire sequencing was used to assess the specificity and breadth of SARS-CoV-2-reactive T cell receptors after Ad26.COV2.S vaccination. Investigators remained blinded to trial group allocation during experiments and outcome assessment. Trial participants were randomized into five groups of five: low-dose or high-dose Ad26.COV2.S given once or twice, or placebo on both occasions. Overall results and qualifications from the work: Higher spike-specific TCR breadth was observed in Ad26.COV2.S recipients than in placebo recipients (P = 0.0014). According to the authors, total T cell responses may have been underestimated by the TCR breadth and depth analyses. Comparing responses between vaccine doses or regimens was not something the study was powered to do. Vaccine and placebo recipients had comparable non-spike TCR breadth, which fits with the vaccine containing only spike. Substantial breadth of spike-specific CD8+ and CD4+ T cell responses was reported after vaccination.

The V and J ends are trimmed by 2 bases and 0 bases, leaving 7 bases between them. CDR1 and CDR2, per the germline V gene, are SGHTA and FQGNSA. The CDR3 sequence holds 15 residues, the cysteine and phenylalanine included. Only CDR3 DNA remains: 45 bases, in frame from the first base. About this clone itself: Which antigen it targets is not known. No qualities accompany the bases; no much larger clone lies one base away.

The immunoSEQ Assay was the method used to sequence TCRbeta CDR3 regions. After extraction, genomic DNA underwent amplification by bias-controlled multiplex PCR, followed by high-throughput sequencing. The study's own analysis went as follows. To quantify the absolute abundance of each unique TCRbeta CDR3 region, sequences were collapsed and filtered. T cell fraction was estimated by normalization of TCRbeta template counts to usable DNA, with usable DNA being measured through amplification of reference genes present in all nucleated cells. Repertoire TCRs were annotated as SARS-CoV-2-specific when V gene, CDR3 amino acid sequence and J gene were exactly matched to a known reactive TCR set. The reference SARS-CoV-2 TCR set was derived from MIRA and filtered for enrichment in COVID-19-positive ImmuneCODE repertoires, a step that removed public or cross-reactive TCRs. Using the MIRA antigens, annotated TCRs were further analysed by specific ORF or by position within an ORF. Breadth was defined as annotated unique rearrangements over total unique productive rearrangements; depth was the summed frequency of those rearrangements. Two-sided Wilcoxon rank-sum tests were applied when comparing TCR breadth between groups. TCRdb retrieved this table from immuneACCESS and kept in-frame rearrangements only. Not all clones are present; in checked studies, unresolved V genes account for under half, and no reason is known for the remainder. For V, J and clone size, that table is used; D and trimming come from the DNA. For this sample the table gives about 680,000 clones, of which about 90% were detected only once. Roughly 1.5% of the sample comes from the top ten.

The treatment or condition tag for this specimen amounts to: around 19 received Ad26.COV2.S at low or high dose, single or two shots; about five received placebo; per-sample allocation not given. Repertoires of vaccine and placebo recipients were sequenced from samples taken on day 63 after the first injection. Cohort 1b enrolled about 25 adults aged 18-55 years at a single site in Boston, USA, between 29 July and 7 August 2020. Ad26.COV2.S consisted of a replication-incompetent adenovirus type 26 vector by which a prefusion-stabilized SARS-CoV-2 spike protein from the original Wuhan strain was expressed.

The chain is encoded by TRBV7-2 joined to TRBJ2-2; the D gene assignment is ambiguous. This receptor was obtained from a person aged 18-60 years who received the Ad26.COV2.S COVID-19 vaccine or a placebo. Material: peripheral blood, obtained in a trial of Ad26.COV2.S vaccine versus placebo. The DNA sequence is TGTGCCAGCAGCTTAATCGGGTCGAACACCGGGGAGCTGTTTTTT. This encodes CASSLIGSNTGELFF. With the rest looked up from the reference TRBV7-2 and TRBJ2-2 genes rather than sequenced, the full variable domain is GAGVSQSPSNKVTEKGKDVELRCDPISGHTALYWYRQSLGQGLEFLIYFQGNSAPDKSGLPSDRFSAERTGGSVSTLTIQRTQQEDSAVYLCASSLIGSNTGELFFGEGSRLTVL.